This T cell receptor beta chain stems from a study of vaccination effects on CD4 cells after COVID-19. Broader study findings: By a late point after vaccination, infection- and vaccine-induced clones had shrunk markedly through clonal contraction.

Only in-frame clones appear in the TCRdb table, and some are missing; sequencing was by immunoSEQ multiplex PCR. The sample lists around 63,000 clones, around 75% seen once, with roughly 4% in the top ten. For this clone: Its antigen is currently unknown.

Sequencing followed a ViraFEST assay step that expanded antigen-specific CD4+ T cells with viral peptide pools. The authors isolated CD4+ T cells after 9 to 10 days of culture. The vaccine recipients had no prior SARS-CoV-2 infection, with negative nucleocapsid antibodies. Both day 3 and day 7 saw half the medium replaced with IL-2 medium. Germline assignment: CDR1 SGHDN and CDR2 FVKESK. This CDR3 region has 19 residues. With 0 bases clipped from V and 4 bases from J, the junction kept 13 bases outside the gene matches. The V gene is TRBV14, the J gene TRBJ2-3; 10 bases line up with TRBD2. This sequence originates from a human donor who received a COVID-19 vaccine. The specimen comprised CD4+ T cells from PBMCs cultured with HCoV-OC43 spike peptides, sampled before COVID-19 vaccination. Subset: HCoV-OC43 spike overlapping peptide pool stimulation. CDR3 in DNA: TGTGCCAGCAGCCAAGACGTCGTAGGGCTAGCGGGGGCCTCAGATACGCAGTATTTT. Protein product: CASSQDVVGLAGASDTQYF.